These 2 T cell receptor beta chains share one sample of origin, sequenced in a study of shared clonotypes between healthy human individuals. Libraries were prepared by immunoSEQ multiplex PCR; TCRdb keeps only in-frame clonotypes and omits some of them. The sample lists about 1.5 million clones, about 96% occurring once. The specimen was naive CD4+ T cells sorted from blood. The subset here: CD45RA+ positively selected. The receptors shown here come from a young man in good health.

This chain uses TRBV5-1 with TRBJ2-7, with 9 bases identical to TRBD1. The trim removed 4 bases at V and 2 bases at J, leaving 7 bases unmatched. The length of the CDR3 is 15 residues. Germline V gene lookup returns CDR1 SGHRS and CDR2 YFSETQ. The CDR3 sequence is CASSEQGAQTYEQYF. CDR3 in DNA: TGCGCCAGCAGCGAACAGGGGGCCCAGACCTACGAGCAGTACTTC.

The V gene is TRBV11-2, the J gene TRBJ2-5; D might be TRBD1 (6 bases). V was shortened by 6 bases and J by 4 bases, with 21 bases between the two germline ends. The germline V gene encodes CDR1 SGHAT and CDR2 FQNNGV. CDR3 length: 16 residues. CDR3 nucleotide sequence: TGTGCCAGCAGAGATTTAAGGGGGAATTTAGGAGAGACCCAGTACTTC. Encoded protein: CASRDLRGNLGETQYF.